This is a list of T cell receptor beta chains from one sample in a study of early T cells in non-severe SARS-CoV-2 infection. TCRdb itself ran the 5' RACE reads through MiXCR, one entry per CDR3 protein. The table records 45,000 to 65,000 distinct CDR3 sequences, about 9.7% of them present only once. The material sequenced was whole blood. The receptor set was obtained from an adult who was a healthcare worker with PCR-confirmed SARS-CoV-2 infection or an uninfected control (not recorded which). Both conserved end residues are part of each CDR3. Fields, in order: CDR3 DNA, CDR3 protein, D gene, clone size, V gene, J gene. D genes are given only for firm matches. Clone sizes are given selectively: once, few, many, or a class where the clone is expanded.

cdr3_nt: TGTGCCATCAGTGGACACCTCACAGATACGCAGTATTTT
cdr3_aa: CAISGHLTDTQYF
d_call: -
clone_size: many
v_call: TRBV10-3
j_call: TRBJ2-3

cdr3_nt: TGTGCCAGCAGCCAGGGGTCCTTGGAGCAGTACTTC
cdr3_aa: CASSQGSLEQYF
d_call: -
clone_size: many
v_call: TRBV6-1
j_call: TRBJ2-7

cdr3_nt: TGTGCCAGCAGCTTTGCTAGCGGGAAAGAGACCCAGTACTTC
cdr3_aa: CASSFASGKETQYF
d_call: TRBD2
clone_size: many
v_call: TRBV5-5
j_call: TRBJ2-5

cdr3_nt: TGCAGCGTCGATAGACTCGGGGGAATAGACACAGATACGCAGTATTTT
cdr3_aa: CSVDRLGGIDTDTQYF
d_call: -
clone_size: -
v_call: TRBV29-1
j_call: TRBJ2-3

cdr3_nt: TGCGCCAGCAGCATAAGCAGGGGGAAAGGAAATGAGCAGTTCTTC
cdr3_aa: CASSISRGKGNEQFF
d_call: TRBD1
clone_size: many
v_call: TRBV10-1
j_call: TRBJ2-1

cdr3_nt: TGTGCCAGCAGCTATTACTCTGGAAACACCATATATTTT
cdr3_aa: CASSYYSGNTIYF
d_call: -
clone_size: -
v_call: TRBV7-2
j_call: TRBJ1-3

cdr3_nt: TGTGCCAGCAGCCCCGGGACGGCGCCCTTCACAGATACGCAGTATTTT
cdr3_aa: CASSPGTAPFTDTQYF
d_call: -
clone_size: many
v_call: TRBV7-3
j_call: TRBJ2-3

cdr3_nt: TGCGCCAGCAGACCCTACTCAGGGGCGTTCGGGGCCAACGTCCTGATTTTC
cdr3_aa: CASRPYSGAFGANVLIF
d_call: -
clone_size: -
v_call: TRBV5-1
j_call: TRBJ2-6

cdr3_nt: TGTGCCAGCAGCCCCCCAACTAGCGGAGGGATGGATGAGCAGTTCTTC
cdr3_aa: CASSPPTSGGMDEQFF
d_call: TRBD2
clone_size: -
v_call: TRBV3-1
j_call: TRBJ2-1

cdr3_nt: TGCAGTGCCCCCGAAGTAGTAAATGAGCAGTTCTTC
cdr3_aa: CSAPEVVNEQFF
d_call: -
clone_size: few
v_call: TRBV20-1
j_call: TRBJ2-1

cdr3_nt: TGCAGTGCTAGAATCGCGGGGAGGGCAACCGGGGAGCTGTTTTTT
cdr3_aa: CSARIAGRATGELFF
d_call: TRBD2
clone_size: few
v_call: TRBV20-1
j_call: TRBJ2-2

cdr3_nt: TGTGCCAGCAGCTCAGGACCGAACACTGAAGCTTTCTTT
cdr3_aa: CASSSGPNTEAFF
d_call: -
clone_size: many
v_call: TRBV7-9
j_call: TRBJ1-1

cdr3_nt: TGCAGCGTTGAACCAGGGGGGAGAGAGACCCAGTACTTC
cdr3_aa: CSVEPGGRETQYF
d_call: -
clone_size: few
v_call: TRBV29-1
j_call: TRBJ2-5

cdr3_nt: TGTGCCAGCAGCTTAGAAGTTGCAACTAATGAAAAACTGTTTTTT
cdr3_aa: CASSLEVATNEKLFF
d_call: -
clone_size: many
v_call: TRBV7-9
j_call: TRBJ1-4

cdr3_nt: TGCAGCGTTGGACAGGGGGCTAGCCAGCCCCAGCATTTT
cdr3_aa: CSVGQGASQPQHF
d_call: TRBD1
clone_size: many
v_call: TRBV29-1
j_call: TRBJ1-5

cdr3_nt: TGTGCCAGCAGTGCGGCCAGGGAGGGGAAGGGCTACACCTTC
cdr3_aa: CASSAAREGKGYTF
d_call: -
clone_size: many
v_call: TRBV2
j_call: TRBJ1-2

cdr3_nt: TGTGCCAGCAGTTTTAAATCCCTCACCTTTTACGGCACAGATACGCAGTATTTT
cdr3_aa: CASSFKSLTFYGTDTQYF
d_call: -
clone_size: many
v_call: TRBV12-3/TRBV12-4
j_call: TRBJ2-3

cdr3_nt: TGTGCCAGCAGGATAGGAGGGACTAGCAGCTCCAATGAGCAGTTCTTC
cdr3_aa: CASRIGGTSSSNEQFF
d_call: TRBD2
clone_size: many
v_call: TRBV28
j_call: TRBJ2-1

cdr3_nt: TGTGCCAGCAGAGCTTCCACGGGACTACCCAATGAGCAGTTCTTC
cdr3_aa: CASRASTGLPNEQFF
d_call: TRBD2
clone_size: many
v_call: TRBV12-3/TRBV12-4
j_call: TRBJ2-1

cdr3_nt: TGTGCCAGCAGAATCGCTGGGGCCAACGTCCTGACTTTC
cdr3_aa: CASRIAGANVLTF
d_call: -
clone_size: many
v_call: TRBV7-2
j_call: TRBJ2-6

cdr3_nt: TGTGCCAGCAGGGACAGGGTAACAGATACGCAGTATTTT
cdr3_aa: CASRDRVTDTQYF
d_call: TRBD1
clone_size: -
v_call: TRBV6-5
j_call: TRBJ2-3

cdr3_nt: TGTGCCAGCAGTTCGGATTCAGCGGGAGAGGCCTACGAGCAGTACTTC
cdr3_aa: CASSSDSAGEAYEQYF
d_call: TRBD2
clone_size: many
v_call: TRBV27
j_call: TRBJ2-7

cdr3_nt: TGTGCCAGCAGCTTTAGCGGGAGGCAAGAGCAGTACTTC
cdr3_aa: CASSFSGRQEQYF
d_call: TRBD2
clone_size: many
v_call: TRBV2
j_call: TRBJ2-7

cdr3_nt: TGTGCCTGGAGGAAGACGGGGAGCTCCTATAATTCACCCCTCCACTTT
cdr3_aa: CAWRKTGSSYNSPLHF
d_call: -
clone_size: -
v_call: TRBV30
j_call: TRBJ1-6

cdr3_nt: TGTGCCAGCAGTAAAGGGTATGGCTACACCTTC
cdr3_aa: CASSKGYGYTF
d_call: -
clone_size: many
v_call: TRBV6-5
j_call: TRBJ1-2

cdr3_nt: TGTGCCAGCAGCTTAGGGCGCAGCACAGATACGCAGTATTTT
cdr3_aa: CASSLGRSTDTQYF
d_call: -
clone_size: many
v_call: TRBV11-2
j_call: TRBJ2-3

cdr3_nt: TGTGCCAGCAGCCCCCGCGAGGAGGGACCTGGAAACACCATATATTTT
cdr3_aa: CASSPREEGPGNTIYF
d_call: -
clone_size: -
v_call: TRBV9
j_call: TRBJ1-3

cdr3_nt: TGCAGTGCCCCGGGACTAGCGGGAGTTGAGCAGTTCTTC
cdr3_aa: CSAPGLAGVEQFF
d_call: TRBD2
clone_size: many
v_call: TRBV20-1
j_call: TRBJ2-1

cdr3_nt: TGCGCCAGCAGCTTACCGGGACAGGGGAAAGAGACCCAGTACTTC
cdr3_aa: CASSLPGQGKETQYF
d_call: TRBD1
clone_size: many
v_call: TRBV5-1
j_call: TRBJ2-5

cdr3_nt: TGCGCCAGCAGCCCTTTACGGGGCTACGAGCAGTACTTC
cdr3_aa: CASSPLRGYEQYF
d_call: -
clone_size: few
v_call: TRBV4-3
j_call: TRBJ2-7

cdr3_nt: TGCAGTGCCACCGGGACAGGAGCAGATACGCAGTATTTT
cdr3_aa: CSATGTGADTQYF
d_call: TRBD1
clone_size: many
v_call: TRBV20-1
j_call: TRBJ2-3

cdr3_nt: TGTGCTCTTTCGGCTACCGAAGCTTTCTTT
cdr3_aa: CALSATEAFF
d_call: -
clone_size: -
v_call: TRBV27
j_call: TRBJ1-1

cdr3_nt: TGCGCAACGCGGCCAAGAGACGACACTGAGCAGTTCTTC
cdr3_aa: CATRPRDDTEQFF
d_call: -
clone_size: many
v_call: TRBV5-1
j_call: TRBJ2-1

cdr3_nt: TGTGCCAGCAGCCCGGGACTAGAGCTTAACAATGAGCAGTTCTTC
cdr3_aa: CASSPGLELNNEQFF
d_call: TRBD2
clone_size: many
v_call: TRBV7-8
j_call: TRBJ2-1

cdr3_nt: TGTGCCAGCAGCAGGGGGCACGGAGAGACCCAGTACTTC
cdr3_aa: CASSRGHGETQYF
d_call: TRBD1
clone_size: -
v_call: TRBV5-5
j_call: TRBJ2-5

cdr3_nt: TGTGCCAGCAGTGGTCTAGCGGGGGTGTCCTACGAGCAGTACTTC
cdr3_aa: CASSGLAGVSYEQYF
d_call: TRBD2
clone_size: many
v_call: TRBV6-1
j_call: TRBJ2-7

cdr3_nt: TGTGCCAGTAGTATAGGTGGGATTGAAGATACGCAGTATTTT
cdr3_aa: CASSIGGIEDTQYF
d_call: -
clone_size: many
v_call: TRBV19
j_call: TRBJ2-3

cdr3_nt: TGTGCCAGCAGCCTCAATCCCCGGGGCAGGGATAACTATGGCTACACCTTC
cdr3_aa: CASSLNPRGRDNYGYTF
d_call: -
clone_size: many
v_call: TRBV9
j_call: TRBJ1-2

cdr3_nt: TGTGCCTGGAGTGTACTAACAGCTGGCTACACCTTC
cdr3_aa: CAWSVLTAGYTF
d_call: -
clone_size: few
v_call: TRBV30
j_call: TRBJ1-2

cdr3_nt: TGTGCCAGCAGTTTGTGGGTGGCCGGGGAGCTGTTTTTT
cdr3_aa: CASSLWVAGELFF
d_call: -
clone_size: -
v_call: TRBV28
j_call: TRBJ2-2

cdr3_nt: TGCAGTGCTAGCCTTTCCACAGGCGGGCACGAGCAGTACTTC
cdr3_aa: CSASLSTGGHEQYF
d_call: -
clone_size: many
v_call: TRBV20-1
j_call: TRBJ2-7